This T cell receptor beta chain was observed in a study of shared clonotypes between healthy human individuals. TCRdb's table, derived via immunoSEQ multiplex PCR, lists solely in-frame clones and lacks some. The sample consists of some 2,400,000 clones, more than 90% of them appearing once. The CDR3 totals 15 residues. V was trimmed by 3 bases and J by 0 bases, leaving 11 bases between them. Germline V CDR1 and CDR2: LGHNA, YSLEER. The TCR originated in a man between 18 and 35 years old in good health. The rearrangement links TRBV4-3 to TRBJ1-1; D not resolved. Material for sequencing was naive CD4+ T cells sorted from blood. As to subset: CD45RA+ positively selected. CDR3 coding DNA: TGCGCCAGCAGCCAGGAATACCTTATGAACACTGAAGCTTTCTTT. This encodes CASSQEYLMNTEAFF.